These 13 T cell receptor beta chains were all obtained from the same sample, sequenced in a study of cytomegalovirus exposure and HLA in healthy donors. Assay: immunoSEQ multiplex PCR; the TCRdb copy retains only in-frame clones and omits some. The sample has some 110,000 clones; about nine tenths are singletons. The sample taken for sequencing was PBMCs. The receptors stem from a woman under 30 in good health and CMV-seropositive.

The chain employs TRBV7-2 and TRBJ2-3, with D perhaps TRBD2 (6 bases). The V end lost 2 bases, the J end lost 2 bases, and 8 bases lay between the germline ends. CDR1 is SGHTA and CDR2 is FQGNSA in the germline V gene. This CDR3 comprises 14 residues. This CDR3 reads CASSLTGDTDTQYF. CDR3 sequence (DNA): TGTGCCAGCAGCTTAACGGGGGACACAGATACGCAGTATTTT. Full variable domain (remainder filled in from reference TRBV7-2 and TRBJ2-3): GAGVSQSPSNKVTEKGKDVELRCDPISGHTALYWYRQSLGQGLEFLIYFQGNSAPDKSGLPSDRFSAERTGGSVSTLTIQRTQQEDSAVYLCASSLTGDTDTQYFGPGTRLTVL.

Comment on this clone: Other DNA sequences in this specimen translate into the identical CDR3. This chain connects TRBV5-6 to TRBJ2-3; D not resolved. CDR3 length: 14 residues. The germline gives CDR1 SGHDT, CDR2 YYEEEE. V shed 0 bases and J shed 0 bases, with 5 bases lying between them. The CDR3 here is CASSLGTSTDTQYF. The CDR3 nucleotides read TGTGCCAGCAGCTTGGGTACAAGCACAGATACGCAGTATTTT.

The chain joins TRBV4-1 to TRBJ2-5, with 8 bases matching TRBD2. V was pared by 2 bases and J by 2 bases, with 7 bases of the junction left unmatched. Per germline, CDR1 MGHRA and CDR2 YSYEKL. This CDR3 is built from 16 residues. The DNA of the CDR3 is TGCGCCAGCAGCCAACGGACGGGGGGGCTACAAGAGACCCAGTACTTC. Protein sequence: CASSQRTGGLQETQYF.

The chain is built from TRBV9 and TRBJ1-2, with TRBD1 matching over 8 bases. This CDR3 is built from 16 residues. Per the germline V gene, CDR1 is SGDLS and CDR2 is YYNGEE. J gave up 4 bases and V 2 bases, and 10 bases lay outside the gene matches. Written as DNA, the CDR3 is TGTGCCAGCAGCGTGGGGGGACAGGCTTACCTCTATGGCTACACCTTC. It encodes CASSVGGQAYLYGYTF.

A few counts support this clone. The J gene is TRBJ1-2, the V gene TRBV14; 7 bases map to TRBD1. This CDR3 is 13 amino acids long. V was clipped by 1 base and J by 4 bases; unmatched bases: 0. The germline CDR1 and CDR2 sequences are SGHDN and FVKESK. CDR3 DNA: TGTGCCAGCAGCCAAGGACAGGGCTATGGCTACACCTTC. Its protein is CASSQGQGYGYTF.

V is TRBV28 and J is TRBJ2-2; maybe TRBD2 (5 bases). V was clipped by 6 bases and J by 6 bases, with 14 bases between them. This CDR3 spans 14 amino acids. Germline assignment: CDR1 MDHEN and CDR2 SYDVKM. In DNA, the CDR3 is TGTGCCAGCAGAACCCCTAGCTACCCCGGGGAGCTGTTTTTT. Its protein is CASRTPSYPGELFF.

The chain recombines TRBV9 with TRBJ1-2; 8 positions agree with TRBD1. The CDR3 runs 16 residues. The germline CDR1 and CDR2 sequences are SGDLS and YYNGEE. V shed 4 bases and J 0 bases; nucleotides not matched to a gene: 8. CDR3 DNA: TGTGCCAGCAGCCCCAAGACAGGGGCCTCTAACTATGGCTACACCTTC. Protein: CASSPKTGASNYGYTF.

The V call is TRBV19, the J call TRBJ1-6, with 8 bases that match TRBD1. The V gene's germline CDR1 is LNHDA and CDR2 SQIVND (reference sequence). This CDR3 is built from 13 residues. J gave up 8 bases and V 5 bases, and 2 bases lay outside the gene matches. CDR3 in amino acids: CASSVQGDSPLHF. CDR3 sequence (DNA): TGTGCCAGTAGTGTACAGGGGGATTCACCCCTCCACTTT.

This clone was recorded once. The rearrangement uses TRBV6-4 and TRBJ2-6; 10 bases are a match to TRBD2. The CDR3 is 17 amino acids. J was trimmed by 1 base and V by 3 bases; bases with no gene match: 3. Germline V gives CDR1 MRHNA, CDR2 SNTAGT. The CDR3 region has the DNA TGTGCCAGCAGTGAGACTAGCGGGTGGTCTGGGGCCAACGTCCTGACTTTC. Protein: CASSETSGWSGANVLTF.

The chain is built from TRBV18 and TRBJ2-7; D is possibly TRBD1 (6 bases). The germline gives CDR1 KGHSH, CDR2 LQKENI. Trimming pared 3 bases from V and 0 bases from J, leaving 9 bases between. The CDR3 is 14 amino acids. The CDR3 loop reads CASSPRQVSYEQYF. In DNA, the CDR3 is TGTGCCAGCTCACCTCGACAGGTCTCCTACGAGCAGTACTTC.

V and J are TRBV7-9 and TRBJ2-6; D is undetermined. Deletions cut 4 bases from V and 2 bases from J, with 3 bases between. The CDR3 extends over 13 amino acids. Germline values: CDR1 SEHNR, CDR2 FQNEAQ (reference sequence). Here the CDR3 reads CASSSAGANVLTF. The CDR3 region has the DNA TGTGCCAGCAGCTCGGCTGGGGCCAACGTCCTGACTTTC.

This clone occurred a few times. V usage is TRBV7-9 and J usage is TRBJ1-6; the D gene is possibly TRBD1 (6 bases). V dropped 1 base and J dropped 5 bases, with 9 bases sitting between them. Looked up from germline, CDR1 is SEHNR and CDR2 is FQNEAQ (reference sequence). The CDR3 contains 15 residues. The CDR3: CASSLGEGDNSPLHF. The CDR3 bases are TGTGCCAGCAGCTTAGGGGAGGGGGATAATTCACCCCTCCACTTT.

This clone was recorded a few times. J is TRBJ2-7 and V is TRBV10-3; tentatively, D is TRBD1 (5 bases). V was clipped by 5 bases and J by 2 bases, with 10 bases between them. This CDR3 contains 13 residues. Germline values: CDR1 ENHRY, CDR2 SYGVKD. CDR3 sequence reads: CAISLDRAYEQYV. CDR3 sequence (DNA): TGTGCCATCAGTTTAGACAGAGCCTACGAGCAGTACGTC.